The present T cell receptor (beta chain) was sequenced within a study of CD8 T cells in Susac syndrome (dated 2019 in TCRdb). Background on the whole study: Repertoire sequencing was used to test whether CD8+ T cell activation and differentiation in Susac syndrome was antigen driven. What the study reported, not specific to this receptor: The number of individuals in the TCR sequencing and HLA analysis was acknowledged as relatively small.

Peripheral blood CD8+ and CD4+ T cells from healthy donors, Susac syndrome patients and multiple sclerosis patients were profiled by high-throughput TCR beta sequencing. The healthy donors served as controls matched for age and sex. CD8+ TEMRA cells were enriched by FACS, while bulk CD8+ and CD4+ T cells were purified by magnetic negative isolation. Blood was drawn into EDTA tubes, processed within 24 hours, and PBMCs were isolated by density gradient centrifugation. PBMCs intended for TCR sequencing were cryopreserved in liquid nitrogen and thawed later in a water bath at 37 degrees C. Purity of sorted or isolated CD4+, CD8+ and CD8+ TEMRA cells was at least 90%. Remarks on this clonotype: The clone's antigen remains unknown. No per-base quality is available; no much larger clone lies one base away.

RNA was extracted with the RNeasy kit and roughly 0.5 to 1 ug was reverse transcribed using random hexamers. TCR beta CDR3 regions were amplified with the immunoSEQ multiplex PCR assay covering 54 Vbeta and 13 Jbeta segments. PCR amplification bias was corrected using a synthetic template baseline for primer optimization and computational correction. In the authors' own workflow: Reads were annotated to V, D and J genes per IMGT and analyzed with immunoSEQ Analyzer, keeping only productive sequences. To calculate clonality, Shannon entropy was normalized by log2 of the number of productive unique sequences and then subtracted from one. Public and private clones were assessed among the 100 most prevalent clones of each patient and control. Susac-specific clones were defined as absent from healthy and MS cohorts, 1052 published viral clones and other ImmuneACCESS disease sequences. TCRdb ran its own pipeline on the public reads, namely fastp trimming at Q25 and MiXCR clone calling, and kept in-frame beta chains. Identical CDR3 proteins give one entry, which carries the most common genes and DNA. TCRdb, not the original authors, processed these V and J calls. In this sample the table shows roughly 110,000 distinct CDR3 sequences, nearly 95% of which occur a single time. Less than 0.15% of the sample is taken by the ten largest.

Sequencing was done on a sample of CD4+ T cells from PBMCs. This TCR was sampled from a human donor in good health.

The CDR3 region reads CASSFGGPEKNIQYF. In nucleotides, the sequence is TGTGCCAGCAGCTTTGGGGGTCCCGAAAAAAACATTCAGTACTTC. The chain is made from TRBV5-4 and TRBJ2-4; the D match is possibly TRBD1 or TRBD2, with 5 bases aligned in each. Taken from cysteine to phenylalanine, the CDR3 has 15 residues. Only CDR3 DNA is held: 45 bases, read in frame from base 1. V is clipped by 2 bases and J by 4 bases, and the sequence between their germline boundaries is 13 bases long. The germline V gene (reference sequence) supplies CDR1 SGHNT and CDR2 YYREEE.